This T cell receptor (beta chain) appears in the sequencing data of a study of blood T cell repertoires in COVID-19. Profiling relied on immunoSEQ multiplex PCR, and the TCRdb table lists in-frame clones only, not all of them. The sample contains approximately 240,000 clones, roughly 90% of which appear only once. J gave up 2 bases and V 3 bases, and 8 bases lay outside the gene matches. Germline assignment: CDR1 SGHDT and CDR2 YYEEEE. CDR3 length: 15 amino acids. The genes are TRBV5-6 and TRBJ2-7; 7 bases match TRBD1. The sequencing input was peripheral blood. The receptor comes from a woman aged 40 to 50 who had recovered from COVID-19. CDR3 coding DNA: TGTGCCAGCAGCTCTTTGACAGGGCGGCCCTACGAGCAGTACTTC. It codes for CASSSLTGRPYEQYF.